The TCR beta chain described here comes from a study of blood T cell repertoires in COVID-19. The overall study: Samples representing acute and convalescent COVID-19 were sourced from the United States, Italy and Spain. From T cells, B-cell-depleted T cells, or PBMCs came the material, which was cDNA or gDNA.

This clone has just one count. Germline V gives CDR1 SGHAT, CDR2 FQNNGV. This CDR3 is built from 14 residues. V was trimmed by 1 base and J by 3 bases, leaving 10 bases between them. Authors' data handling: Reference gene primers were amplified, and this amplification served to estimate nucleated cell counts. Sequencing used immunoSEQ multiplex PCR; TCRdb keeps in-frame clones, though not all of them. V and J calls and clone size follow that table, whereas D and trimming were derived from the DNA. Among roughly 87,000 clones listed, roughly 82% were seen once. This chain links TRBV11-2 with TRBJ2-7, with D unresolved. The clonotype comes from a human donor in a cohort sampled during active COVID-19. Sample: peripheral blood. The CDR3 here is CASSLGRQDYEQYF. The CDR3 DNA sequence: TGTGCCAGCAGCTTAGGACGGCAGGACTACGAGCAGTACTTC.